Each of the 28 T cell receptor beta chains below was sequenced from the same sample in a study of blood T cells in healthy people across ages. Using a J-beta primer mix together with a sample-barcoded 5' primer, a second PCR was run for roughly 7 to 12 cycles. Each CDR3 protein gets one entry after TCRdb re-called the 5' RACE reads with MiXCR. Of 850,000 to 1,000,000 distinct CDR3 sequences in the sample, about 44% were seen once. Sequences were obtained from blood. The origin of the receptors is a man aged 25-45 years in good health.

The rearrangement uses TRBV5-1 and TRBJ2-7; TRBD1 matches 7 bases. CDR1 and CDR2 (germline): SGHRS, YFSETQ. J was trimmed by 4 bases and V by 5 bases; bases with no gene match: 12. This CDR3 is built from 15 residues. The DNA for the CDR3 is TGCGCCAGCAGTTTTGCTTCAGGGGGAATGTACGAGCAGTACTTC. This codes for CASSFASGGMYEQYF.

This clonotype was observed many times. The CDR3 coding sequence is TGTGCCAGCAGCTTAGGACTAGCGGGGTACACAGATACGCAGTATTTT. This codes for CASSLGLAGYTDTQYF. The rearrangement links TRBV7-9 to TRBJ2-3, with 11 bases fitting TRBD2. CDR3 length: 16 residues. Trimming cost V 1 base and J 2 bases; bases outside gene matches: 2. Germline values: CDR1 SEHNR, CDR2 FQNEAQ (reference sequence).

The chain combines TRBV7-2 with TRBJ2-3; D possibly corresponds to TRBD2 (6 bases). The CDR3 runs to 18 residues. Looked up from germline, CDR1 is SGHTA and CDR2 is FQGNSA. The germline V and J ends were trimmed by 2 bases and 0 bases, with 18 bases remaining between them. For the CDR3, the DNA is TGTGCCAGCAGCTTAACCCTATTTTTCGGGGGAAGCACAGATACGCAGTATTTT. Translated, it gives CASSLTLFFGGSTDTQYF.

The chain links TRBV30 to TRBJ1-1; D remains unclear. V was cut by 5 bases and J by 8 bases, with 9 bases left in between. CDR1 and CDR2 from the germline V gene are GTSNPN and SVGIG (reference sequence). CDR3 length: 10 amino acids. CDR3 amino acids: CAWSPGEAFF. The CDR3 region has the DNA TGTGCCTGGTCGCCAGGCGAAGCTTTCTTT.

The DNA for the CDR3 is TGCAGCGTAACCCGCGGTTTTGGAAACACCATATATTTT. Translation gives CSVTRGFGNTIYF. The rearrangement uses TRBV29-1 and TRBJ1-3; D uncertain. CDR1 SQVTM and CDR2 ANQGSEA come from the germline V gene. The CDR3 length is 13 residues. V was cut by 6 bases and J by 3 bases, with 12 bases left in between.

A few counts support this clonotype. The chain employs TRBV7-9 and TRBJ1-4; TRBD1 might be the D (6 bases). The CDR3 spans 15 residues. V was trimmed by 0 bases and J by 8 bases, leaving 13 bases between them. CDR1 is SEHNR and CDR2 is FQNEAQ in the germline V gene (reference sequence). CDR3 sequence (DNA): TGTGCCAGCAGCTTAGCCCGGGGGCTTGGAGAAAAACTGTTTTTT. This translates into CASSLARGLGEKLFF.

V gene TRBV7-9 combines with J gene TRBJ1-5; no definite D call. CDR3 length equals 12 residues. Germline CDR1 is SEHNR and CDR2 is FQNEAQ (reference sequence). Between the trimmed V and J ends, which lost 3 bases and 8 bases, there was a span of 8 bases. CDR3 in amino acids: CASSFSVEPQHF. CDR3 DNA sequence: TGTGCCAGCAGCTTCTCGGTGGAGCCCCAGCATTTT.

The chain links TRBV29-1 to TRBJ1-1; D unclear. The germline gives CDR1 SQVTM, CDR2 ANQGSEA. V lost 4 bases and J lost 0, with 9 bases in between. This CDR3 is 13 amino acids long. The CDR3 is CSVGSSLNTEAFF. The CDR3 DNA sequence: TGCAGCGTTGGAAGCAGTTTGAACACTGAAGCTTTCTTT. The entire variable domain, with the rest obtained from reference TRBV29-1 and TRBJ1-1, is as follows: SAVISQKPSRDICQRGTSLTIQCQVDSQVTMMFWYRQQPGQSLTLIATANQGSEATYESGFVIDKFPISRPNLTFSTLTVSNMSPEDSSIYLCSVGSSLNTEAFFGQGTRLTVV.

This clonotype has just a few counts. V and J are TRBV28 and TRBJ2-7; D might be TRBD1 (6 bases). V lost 4 bases and J lost 4, with 14 bases in between. The CDR3 is made up of 14 amino acids. Germline CDR1 and CDR2: MDHEN and SYDVKM. CDR3: CASSSPQQGYEQYF. The DNA for the CDR3 is TGTGCCAGCAGTTCTCCGCAGCAGGGGTACGAGCAGTACTTC.

This chain uses TRBV5-6 with TRBJ2-1; 12 bases line up with TRBD1. CDR1 and CDR2 (germline): SGHDT, YYEEEE. V dropped 3 bases and J dropped 8; count of bases not matched to a gene: 3. This CDR3 contains 14 residues. CDR3 sequence reads: CASSWDRGRDEQFF. The CDR3 DNA reads as TGTGCCAGCAGCTGGGACAGGGGGCGAGATGAGCAGTTCTTC.

There are many counts of this clonotype. The chain is built from TRBV5-1 and TRBJ1-1; 9 bases map to TRBD1. Germline-derived CDR1 and CDR2 are SGHRS and YFSETQ. This CDR3 spans 15 amino acids. V was clipped by 3 bases and J by 1 base; unmatched bases: 4. The chain's CDR3 is CASSWGQGGNTEAFF. Here the CDR3 DNA reads TGCGCCAGCAGCTGGGGACAGGGTGGGAACACTGAAGCTTTCTTT.

The J gene is TRBJ1-2, the V gene TRBV19; 10 nucleotides line up with TRBD1. Germline V lookup: CDR1 LNHDA, CDR2 SQIVND (reference sequence). The junction had 2 bases not matched to a gene; V was cut back by 4 bases and J by 6 bases. The CDR3 extends over 13 amino acids. DNA of the CDR3: TGTGCCAGTAGTACGGGACAGGGGAATGGCTACACCTTC. This codes for CASSTGQGNGYTF. The full variable domain, with the rest looked up from reference TRBV19 and TRBJ1-2, is DGGITQSPKYLFRKEGQNVTLSCEQNLNHDAMYWYRQDPGQGLRLIYYSQIVNDFQKGDIAEGYSVSREKKESFPLTVTSAQKNPTAFYLCASSTGQGNGYTFGSGTRLTVV.

This clonotype was observed a few times. Possible read error: a much larger clone is one base away. The chain recombines TRBV6-5 with TRBJ1-1; weak D call: TRBD1 (5 bases). Trimming cost V 5 bases and J 4 bases, with 11 bases left between them. Germline V lookup: CDR1 MNHEY, CDR2 SVGAGI. The length of the CDR3 is 13 residues. The CDR3 sequence is CASSGTGSTEAFF. The CDR3 DNA is TGTGCCAGCAGTGGGACGGGGAGCACTGAAGCTTTCTTT.

The rearrangement joins TRBV4-1 to TRBJ1-1; D is unresolved. The CDR3 runs 14 residues. CDR1 MGHRA and CDR2 YSYEKL come from the germline V gene. The V gene lost 1 base and the J gene lost 5 bases, with 11 bases spanning the gap. The CDR3 sequence: CASSQGARGTEAFF. CDR3 in DNA: TGCGCCAGCAGCCAAGGGGCACGGGGAACTGAAGCTTTCTTT.

This clonotype was detected only a few times. The chain links TRBV25-1 to TRBJ2-1; 7 positions match TRBD1. This CDR3 is built from 14 residues. Germline CDR1 MGHDK, CDR2 SYGVNS. V was clipped by 5 bases and J by 5 bases; unmatched bases: 6. This CDR3 is CASSKTGSHNEQFF. Written as DNA, the CDR3 is TGTGCCAGCAGTAAGACAGGGTCCCACAATGAGCAGTTCTTC.

The chain recombines TRBV5-5 with TRBJ2-7; TRBD2 aligns across 11 bases. This CDR3 has 16 amino acids. Germline V gene data show CDR1 as SGHKS and CDR2 as YYEKEE (reference sequence). V lost 2 bases and J lost 0; bases outside the gene matches: 4. CDR3 amino acids: CASSFTGTSGSYEQYF. The CDR3 bases are TGTGCCAGCAGCTTTACTGGGACTAGCGGCTCCTACGAGCAGTACTTC. Complete variable domain (other parts from reference TRBV5-5 and TRBJ2-7): DAGVTQSPTHLIKTRGQQVTLRCSPISGHKSVSWYQQVLGQGPQFIFQYYEKEERGRGNFPDRFSARQFPNYSSELNVNALLLGDSALYLCASSFTGTSGSYEQYFGPGTRLTVT.

The rearrangement links TRBV7-3 to TRBJ1-1; D is uncertain. Germline assignment: CDR1 SGHTA and CDR2 FQGTGA. Trimming took 4 bases from V and 7 from J, leaving 10 bases between them. This CDR3 has 12 residues. The CDR3 region has the DNA TGTGCCAGCAGCTCCCTCGATGGTGAAGCTTTCTTT. It encodes CASSSLDGEAFF. The variable domain in full, with the rest retrieved from reference TRBV7-3 and TRBJ1-1, is GAGVSQTPSNKVTEKGKYVELRCDPISGHTALYWYRQSLGQGPEFLIYFQGTGAADDSGLPNDRFFAVRPEGSVSTLKIQRTERGDSAVYLCASSSLDGEAFFGQGTRLTVV.

This clonotype was observed a few times. The genes are TRBV6-5 and TRBJ1-5; no definite D call. The V gene's germline CDR1 is MNHEY and CDR2 SVGAGI. The CDR3 length is 15 residues. V dropped 5 bases and J dropped 7 bases, with 18 bases sitting between them. The CDR3 reads CASSPSWRREQPQHF. CDR3 DNA sequence: TGTGCCAGCAGTCCTTCCTGGCGCCGCGAACAGCCCCAGCATTTT.

The chain is built from TRBV10-3 and TRBJ1-1; D remains unclear. Germline CDR1 reads ENHRY; CDR2 reads SYGVKD. The CDR3 has 15 amino acids. V lost 4 bases and J lost 1, with 13 bases in between. The CDR3 is CAISVSTVTNTEAFF. CDR3 DNA sequence: TGTGCCATCAGTGTATCGACGGTCACGAACACTGAAGCTTTCTTT.

The chain employs TRBV19 and TRBJ2-7; D remains ambiguous. The ends were cut back, 6 bases at V and 0 bases at J, with 9 bases in the middle. Germline V gives CDR1 LNHDA, CDR2 SQIVND (reference sequence). The CDR3 has 13 residues. The CDR3 DNA reads as TGTGCCAGTAGCCCGGTGATCTCCTACGAGCAGTACTTC. Its translation is CASSPVISYEQYF.

V is TRBV5-1 and J is TRBJ2-3, with TRBD2 as a possible D gene (5 bases). The CDR3 loop spans 15 amino acids. Between the trimmed V and J ends, which lost 4 bases and 2 bases, there was a span of 14 bases. Germline V gives CDR1 SGHRS, CDR2 YFSETQ. As DNA, the CDR3 is TGCGCCAGCAGCCCTTACGGGGATGACACAGATACGCAGTATTTT. Translating it yields CASSPYGDDTDTQYF.

This chain connects TRBV2 to TRBJ2-1, with 8 bases that match TRBD2. The CDR3 is 14 amino acids. V trimming: 7 bases; J trimming: 5 bases; junction bases outside the gene matches: 7. Germline V lookup: CDR1 SNHLY, CDR2 FYNNEI. DNA of the CDR3: TGTGCCAGCATCAGCGGGAGTTCCCACAATGAGCAGTTCTTC. Its protein product is CASISGSSHNEQFF.

CDR3 coding DNA: TGTGCCAGCAGCTTAGGTAGCCACCAACGGGATGAGCAGTTCTTC. As protein: CASSLGSHQRDEQFF. V gene TRBV7-8 combines with J gene TRBJ2-1; no clear D. Germline loops: CDR1 SGHVS, CDR2 FQNEAQ. This CDR3 is 15 amino acids long. Trimming left V 1 base short and J 8 bases short, with 15 bases between.

As for this clonotype: At one boundary the junction diverges from the germline segment, which might be a read error. The chain is built from TRBV29-1 and TRBJ2-7, with 9 nucleotides matching TRBD1. The CDR3 is 13 amino acids. Per the germline V gene, CDR1 is SQVTM and CDR2 is ANQGSEA. The DNA for the CDR3 is TGCGGCGTTGAGACCGGGACAGGGAGGGAGCAGTACTTC. It translates to CGVETGTGREQYF.

The chain employs TRBV5-1 and TRBJ2-7; D is possibly TRBD1 or TRBD2 (5 bases each). With the DNA end fitting TRBJ2-4 better, the J assignment may be wrong. Germline CDR1 SGHRS, CDR2 YFSETQ. The CDR3 consists of 15 residues. The CDR3, as DNA: TGCGCCAGCAGCCCCGGGACGCAGGGTAGAAACATTCAGTACTTC. Translating it yields CASSPGTQGRNIQYF.

J is TRBJ2-4 and V is TRBV27; D is unresolved. The V end lost 6 bases, the J end lost 13 bases, and 19 bases lay between the germline ends. The CDR3 has 13 residues. Per germline, CDR1 MNHEY and CDR2 SMNVEV (reference sequence). The CDR3 DNA reads TGTGCCAGCAGGGCTGGGTCCCCAGGAGAGCAGTACTTC. It is translated as CASRAGSPGEQYF.

This clonotype turned up a few times. The rearrangement uses TRBV5-1 and TRBJ2-1, with 8 bases matching TRBD1. V was clipped by 4 bases and J by 8 bases; unmatched bases: 8. This CDR3 comprises 14 residues. Germline CDR1 SGHRS, CDR2 YFSETQ. The CDR3: CASSLGIQGDEQFF. As DNA, the CDR3 is TGCGCCAGCAGCCTCGGAATACAGGGGGATGAGCAGTTCTTC.

The CDR3 nucleotides read TGCAGTGCTAGATGGAGCGGACCCGCGCCGAATGAGCAGTTCTTC. Amino acid sequence: CSARWSGPAPNEQFF. This chain joins TRBV20-1 and TRBJ2-1, with a possible D match to TRBD2 (5 bases). The CDR3 extends over 15 amino acids. The V and J ends lost 2 bases and 7 bases respectively, with 18 bases between them. The germline gives CDR1 DFQATT, CDR2 SNEGSKA (reference sequence).